These 23 T cell receptor beta chains were sequenced from one sample in a study of regulatory T cells in long-lasting Graves disease. Construction of the TCR beta libraries employed iRepertoire HTBI primers in conjunction with Arm-PCR of CDR3 regions. One entry per CDR3 protein, called by TCRdb with MiXCR from the multiplex PCR reads. The table has about 470,000 distinct CDR3 sequences, about 20% seen once. Specified time point: persistent/refractory GD, antithyroid drugs over 5 years with positive TRAb. There was RNA extracted from PBMCs, and the TCR library was made from it. The starting material was peripheral blood mononuclear cells (PBMCs), obtained when the disease was refractory, from a patient treated with antithyroid drugs. The receptors shown here come from a female donor with Graves disease.

This clonotype was seen ten or more times. The V gene is TRBV5-5, the J gene TRBJ1-4, with unresolved D. Germline values: CDR1 SGHKS, CDR2 YYEKEE (reference sequence). This CDR3 is 14 amino acids long. Trimming shortened V by 0 bases and J by 6 bases, and 9 bases separated the two germline ends. This CDR3 is CASSLAVGYEKLFF. In nucleotides, the CDR3 is TGTGCCAGCAGCTTGGCGGTAGGGTATGAAAAACTGTTTTTT.

The rearrangement uses TRBV7-2 and TRBJ2-5; D ambiguous. The CDR3 length is 13 residues. V was trimmed by 3 bases and J by 4 bases, leaving 9 bases between them. Germline V gene data show CDR1 as SGHTA and CDR2 as FQGNSA. The CDR3: CASSFPLGETQYF. Written as DNA, the CDR3 is TGTGCCAGCAGCTTCCCGCTAGGAGAGACCCAGTACTTC. The entire variable domain, with the rest obtained from reference TRBV7-2 and TRBJ2-5, is as follows: GAGVSQSPSNKVTEKGKDVELRCDPISGHTALYWYRQSLGQGLEFLIYFQGNSAPDKSGLPSDRFSAERTGGSVSTLTIQRTQQEDSAVYLCASSFPLGETQYFGPGTRLLVL.

This clonotype was seen a handful of times. This chain joins TRBV6-1 and TRBJ2-7; the D gene is possibly TRBD2 (5 bases). CDR1 is MNHNS and CDR2 is SASEGT in the germline V gene. The CDR3 is made up of 15 amino acids. V gave up 4 bases and J gave up 4 bases, with 17 bases separating them. The CDR3 coding sequence is TGTGCCAGCAGTGCGGAGAACTACGGAGGTTACGAGCAGTACTTC. Its protein product is CASSAENYGGYEQYF.

Written as DNA, the CDR3 is TGTGCCAGCAGTTTGGGCACAAGATCAACTGAAGCTTTCTTT. This codes for CASSLGTRSTEAFF. The chain is built from TRBV28 and TRBJ1-1; D unresolved. The CDR3 extends over 14 amino acids. Trimming took off 3 bases at V and 5 bases at J, with 13 bases between the two ends. CDR1 and CDR2 from the germline V gene are MDHEN and SYDVKM.

This clonotype was recorded many times. This chain uses TRBV6-2 or TRBV6-3 with TRBJ1-5, with a weak D call TRBD1 (6 bases). Germline CDR1 MNHEY, CDR2 SVGEGT. V lost 7 bases and J lost 5, with 12 bases in between. CDR3 length equals 13 residues. The DNA for the CDR3 is TGTGCCAGCACCCAGGGGCAGCATCAGCCCCAGCATTTT. Protein product: CASTQGQHQPQHF.

This rearrangement joins TRBV2 to TRBJ2-3; D might be TRBD2 (6 bases). The ends were cut back, 4 bases at V and 6 bases at J, with 20 bases in the middle. Germline V gives CDR1 SNHLY, CDR2 FYNNEI. This CDR3 has 16 amino acids. The CDR3 is CASSGPRDWDRDTQYF. The CDR3 bases are TGTGCCAGCAGTGGTCCCCGGGACTGGGATCGGGATACGCAGTATTTT.

This clonotype has a count of ten or more. One end of the junction fails to match germline, which may point to a read error. The V gene is TRBV2, the J gene TRBJ2-7, with TRBD2 as a possible D gene (5 bases). The CDR3 loop spans 14 amino acids. The germline CDR1 and CDR2 sequences are SNHLY and FYNNEI. Here the CDR3 reads CASTEIGIGSEQYF. CDR3 in DNA: TGTGCCAGCACTGAAATCGGGATCGGGTCCGAGCAGTACTTC.

The chain is built from TRBV6-1 and TRBJ1-3; D is ambiguous. The CDR3 runs 15 residues. V shed 6 bases and J shed 2 bases, with 14 bases lying between them. The germline V gene encodes CDR1 MNHNS and CDR2 SASEGT. DNA for the CDR3: TGTGCCAGCAGCCCTGGAAGCGGGCCTGGAAACACCATATATTTT. This sequence encodes CASSPGSGPGNTIYF.

This clonotype has only one observation. The chain couples TRBV28 to TRBJ2-3, with a tentative D call TRBD2 (5 bases). The length of the CDR3 is 14 residues. The germline V gene has CDR1 MDHEN and CDR2 SYDVKM. Trimming took 6 bases from V and 7 from J, leaving 17 bases between them. The CDR3 protein is CASSWLSGLNTQYF. In DNA, the CDR3 is TGTGCCAGCAGCTGGTTGAGCGGCCTAAATACGCAGTATTTT.

This clonotype was recorded a few times. The V gene is TRBV14, the J gene TRBJ2-2; TRBD2 matches at 8 bases. With 0 bases clipped from V and 9 bases from J, the junction kept 6 bases outside the gene matches. Germline V gives CDR1 SGHDN, CDR2 FVKESK. There are 15 residues in the CDR3. The CDR3 region is CASSQERGAFRELFF. The CDR3 nucleotides read TGTGCCAGCAGCCAAGAGCGGGGGGCGTTCAGGGAGCTGTTTTTT.

This clonotype has at least ten counts. This chain joins TRBV27 and TRBJ2-7, with TRBD2 identical over 12 bases. Germline CDR1 and CDR2: MNHEY and SMNVEV (reference sequence). The CDR3 length is 13 residues. V gave up 8 bases and J gave up 6 bases; unmatched junction bases: 5. The CDR3 region is CASGLAGPFEQYF. Written as DNA, the CDR3 is TGTGCCAGCGGACTAGCGGGACCATTCGAGCAGTACTTC.

This clonotype has ten or more counts. This chain links TRBV19 with TRBJ1-6, with D unresolved. The germline V gene has CDR1 LNHDA and CDR2 SQIVND (reference sequence). CDR3 length equals 17 residues. Trimming stripped 3 bases from V and 8 bases from J, with 20 bases between. CDR3 in amino acids: CASSIPWTLLQDSPLHF. In DNA form, the CDR3 reads TGTGCCAGTAGTATTCCATGGACTCTCCTGCAAGATTCACCCCTCCACTTT.

Comments on this clonotype: A much larger clonotype is one base distant, so this may be a read error. The chain links TRBV14 to TRBJ1-2; 8 nucleotides match TRBD1. The length of the CDR3 is 13 residues. CDR1 and CDR2 (germline): SGHDN, FVKESK. J gave up 4 bases and V 4 bases, and 2 bases lay outside the gene matches. In nucleotides, the CDR3 is TGTGCCAGCAGCCGGGACAGGACCTATGGCTACACCTTC. Its translation: CASSRDRTYGYTF.

This clonotype was counted a few times. The chain joins TRBV25-1 to TRBJ1-6; no clear D. This CDR3 has 15 residues. Germline assignment: CDR1 MGHDK and CDR2 SYGVNS. Trimming took 1 base from V and 4 from J, leaving 8 bases between them. The CDR3 DNA reads TGTGCCAGCAGTGAATCGACACGTTATAATTCACCCCTCCACTTT. It specifies CASSESTRYNSPLHF.

In its sample, this clonotype was seen once. The chain carries TRBV19 and TRBJ2-3, with 9 bases identical to TRBD2. Germline V gives CDR1 LNHDA, CDR2 SQIVND (reference sequence). After removal of 5 bases from V and 4 bases from J, the junction contained 7 bases not matched to a gene. This CDR3 contains 15 residues. DNA for the CDR3: TGTGCCAGTAGTTCGCTAGCGGGAAAGTCAGATACGCAGTATTTT. Translation: CASSSLAGKSDTQYF.

This clonotype has at least ten counts. The rearrangement joins TRBV11-2 to TRBJ2-7; no definite D call. Trimming cost V 1 base and J 1 base, with 8 bases left between them. CDR1 and CDR2 (germline): SGHAT, FQNNGV. The CDR3 totals 14 residues. The CDR3 spells CASSLVPRSYEQYF. The CDR3 DNA sequence: TGTGCCAGCAGCTTAGTTCCCAGATCCTACGAGCAGTACTTC.

The chain uses TRBV6-1 and TRBJ1-6; D unclear. V lost 5 bases to trimming and J lost 6 bases, with 17 bases between them. CDR1 is MNHNS, CDR2 SASEGT, per germline. The CDR3 contains 16 residues. The CDR3 DNA follows: TGTGCCAGCAGTCCTCCCGCCAGGATGGGTAATTCACCCCTCCACTTT. This translates into CASSPPARMGNSPLHF.

This clonotype was seen a few times. The chain employs TRBV7-2 and TRBJ2-7, with TRBD1 matching over 11 bases. The length of the CDR3 is 17 residues. The V segment lost 0 bases and the J segment 9 bases; nucleotides outside the gene matches: 13. CDR1 and CDR2 (germline): SGHTA, FQGNSA. The DNA of the CDR3 is TGTGCCAGCAGCTTAGCGCTCTCCGGGACAGGGGGTCTACGGCAGTACTTC. It is translated as CASSLALSGTGGLRQYF.

The J gene is TRBJ2-7, the V gene TRBV7-8, with D possibly being TRBD2 (6 bases). Germline lookup yields CDR1 SGHVS and CDR2 FQNEAQ. The CDR3 is 15 residues long. Trimming stripped 2 bases from V and 6 bases from J, with 17 bases between. The CDR3 nucleotides read TGTGCCAGCAGCTTACGCGGGAAGCGTTTAGGCGAGCAGTACTTC. Its protein is CASSLRGKRLGEQYF.

The J gene is TRBJ1-2, the V gene TRBV7-2; the D is unclear. The CDR3 is made up of 14 amino acids. CDR1 is SGHTA and CDR2 is FQGNSA in the germline V gene. The ends were cut back, 5 bases at V and 8 bases at J, with 18 bases in the middle. CDR3 amino acids: CASSRERGPGGYTF. CDR3 coding DNA: TGTGCCAGCAGCCGAGAGAGAGGACCCGGCGGCTACACCTTC.

This clonotype was observed at least ten times. V and J are TRBV5-1 and TRBJ2-5, with D possibly being TRBD2 (6 bases). The germline V gene encodes CDR1 SGHRS and CDR2 YFSETQ. V was clipped by 1 base and J by 5 bases, with 9 bases between them. The CDR3 sequence is 13 residues long. CDR3 residues: CASSLPGRETQYF. The CDR3 bases are TGCGCCAGCAGCTTGCCGGGGAGGGAGACCCAGTACTTC. The variable domain in full, with the rest retrieved from reference TRBV5-1 and TRBJ2-5, is KAGVTQTPRYLIKTRGQQVTLSCSPISGHRSVSWYQQTPGQGLQFLFEYFSETQRNKGNFPGRFSGRQFSNSRSEMNVSTLELGDSALYLCASSLPGRETQYFGPGTRLLVL.

The chain combines TRBV7-2 with TRBJ2-7, with 7 bases lining up with TRBD2. V lost 8 bases and J lost 1; bases outside the gene matches: 14. Germline CDR1 is SGHTA and CDR2 is FQGNSA. This CDR3 is built from 16 residues. The chain's CDR3 is CASAVSSGKTSYEQYF. CDR3 sequence (DNA): TGTGCCAGCGCTGTTAGCAGCGGGAAGACGTCCTACGAGCAGTACTTC.

Many counts were recorded for this clonotype. This chain links TRBV11-2 with TRBJ2-7, with 10 positions matching TRBD1. This CDR3 spans 14 amino acids. Germline-derived CDR1 and CDR2 are SGHAT and FQNNGV. Trimming cost V 4 bases and J 7 bases; bases outside gene matches: 7. CDR3 region: CASSSGTGAREQYF. The CDR3, as DNA: TGTGCCAGCAGCTCCGGGACAGGGGCGAGGGAGCAGTACTTC.